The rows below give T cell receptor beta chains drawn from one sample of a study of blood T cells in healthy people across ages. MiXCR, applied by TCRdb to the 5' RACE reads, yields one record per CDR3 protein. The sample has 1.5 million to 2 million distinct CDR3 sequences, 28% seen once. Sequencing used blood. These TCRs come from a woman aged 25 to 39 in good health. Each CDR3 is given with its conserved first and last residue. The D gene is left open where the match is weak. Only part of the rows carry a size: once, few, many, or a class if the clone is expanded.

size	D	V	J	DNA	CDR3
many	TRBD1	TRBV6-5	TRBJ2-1	TGTGCCAGCAGGACAGGGTACAATGAGCAGTTCTTC	CASRTGYNEQFF
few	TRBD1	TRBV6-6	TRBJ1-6	TGTGCCACGGAGGACAGGGGAAATTCACCCCTCCACTTT	CATEDRGNSPLHF
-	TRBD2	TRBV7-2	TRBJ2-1	TGTGCCAGCAGCTATACGCCCGGGACTAGCGGTTACAATGAGCAGTTCTTC	CASSYTPGTSGYNEQFF
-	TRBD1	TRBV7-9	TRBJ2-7	TGTGCCAGCAGCACGGACAGGGGGGAATACGAGCAGTACTTC	CASSTDRGEYEQYF
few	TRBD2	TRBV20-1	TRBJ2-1	TGCAGTGCTTTCCTTAGCGGGAGGGCCTCCTACAATGAGCAGTTCTTC	CSAFLSGRASYNEQFF
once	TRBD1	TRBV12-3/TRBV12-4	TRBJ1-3	TGTGCCAGCAGTTTAGGCGGACAGGGCTCTGGAAACACCATATATTTT	CASSLGGQGSGNTIYF
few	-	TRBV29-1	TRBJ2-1	TGCAGCGTTGTTAGTGGGAGCTACAATGAGCAGTTCTTC	CSVVSGSYNEQFF
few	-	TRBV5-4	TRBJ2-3	TGTGCCAGCAGCAAGGAAAGCACAGATACGCAGTATTTT	CASSKESTDTQYF
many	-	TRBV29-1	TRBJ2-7	TGCAGCGTTGTGGCAGGGGTTAGCGAGCAGTACTTC	CSVVAGVSEQYF
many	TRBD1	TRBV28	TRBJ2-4	TGTGCCAGCAGTTATTCCACAGGGGGGACAATTCAGTACTTC	CASSYSTGGTIQYF
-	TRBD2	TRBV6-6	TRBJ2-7	TGTGCCAGCAGTTCAACTAGCGCTTTTTCCTACGAGCAGTACTTC	CASSSTSAFSYEQYF
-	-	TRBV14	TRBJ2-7	TGTGCCAGCAGCCCAGCCATGAATGAGCAGTACTTC	CASSPAMNEQYF
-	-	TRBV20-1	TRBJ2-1	TGCAGTGCTCCCACAGGGTCACTGAACTCCTACAATGAGCAGTTCTTC	CSAPTGSLNSYNEQFF
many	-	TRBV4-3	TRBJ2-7	TGCGCCAGCAGCCAAGATATGGGAGGTTTTGGCGAGCAGTACTTC	CASSQDMGGFGEQYF
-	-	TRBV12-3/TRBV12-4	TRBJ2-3	TGTGCCAGCAAGCTTAGGGTGCAAGATGCGCAGTATTTT	CASKLRVQDAQYF
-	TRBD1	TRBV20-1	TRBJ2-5	TGCAGTGCCCAGACAGGGCCGGGGGAGACCCAGTACTTC	CSAQTGPGETQYF
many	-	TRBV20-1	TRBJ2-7	TGCAGTGCTAACCAGGGTTCCTACGAGCAGTACTTC	CSANQGSYEQYF
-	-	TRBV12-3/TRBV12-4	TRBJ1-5	TGTGCCAGCAGTTTGGGCCCGGACCATCAGCCCCAGCATTTT	CASSLGPDHQPQHF
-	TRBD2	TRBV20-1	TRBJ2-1	TGCAGTGCTTCAGCCTCCGGGACTAGCGGGAGTCTGCCGTCCTACAATGAGCAGTTCTTC	CSASASGTSGSLPSYNEQFF
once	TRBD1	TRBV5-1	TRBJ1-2	TGCGCCAGCGGCTCCTATTCAGGGGGTGAGGGCTATGGCTACACCTTC	CASGSYSGGEGYGYTF
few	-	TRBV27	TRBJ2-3	TGTGCCAGCAGGACCGAGGGTACGCAGTATTTT	CASRTEGTQYF
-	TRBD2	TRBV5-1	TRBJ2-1	TGCGCCAGCAGCTGGAGACTAGCGGGGAATGAGCAGTTCTTC	CASSWRLAGNEQFF
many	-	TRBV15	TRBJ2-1	TGTGCCACCAGCAGCCTCCGGGAGAGAAGCGACTTGGAGCAGTTCTTC	CATSSLRERSDLEQFF
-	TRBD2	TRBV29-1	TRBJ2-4	TGCAGCGTTGTAGAACGGGAGGAAAGGTACATTCAGTACTTC	CSVVEREERYIQYF
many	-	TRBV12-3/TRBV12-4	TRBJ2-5	TGTGCCAGCAGTCCCCCGGAGGGGGAGACCCAGTACTTC	CASSPPEGETQYF
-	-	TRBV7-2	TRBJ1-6	TGTGCCAGCAGCTACGGAACCGGGACGCCGAATTCACCCCTCCACTTT	CASSYGTGTPNSPLHF
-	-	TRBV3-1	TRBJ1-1	TGTGCCAGCAGCCAAGCCCAGGGCCGCTCAATGAACACTGAAGCTTTCTTT	CASSQAQGRSMNTEAFF
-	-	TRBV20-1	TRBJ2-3	TGCAGTGCTAGACAGGATCCAGATACGCAGTATTTT	CSARQDPDTQYF
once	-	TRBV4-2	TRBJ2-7	TGTGCCAGCAGCCGGCCCCGGGGCTCCTACAATGAGCAGTACTTC	CASSRPRGSYNEQYF
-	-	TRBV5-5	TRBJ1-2	TGTGCCAGCAGTACGGAGTTTTTTGTTGGCTACACCTTC	CASSTEFFVGYTF
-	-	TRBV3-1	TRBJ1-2	TGTGCCAGCAGTGTAAGAGACGGGGGCGATGGCTACACCTTC	CASSVRDGGDGYTF
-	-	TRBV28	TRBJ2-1	TGTGCCAGCAGACCGGCGCGGGGAGCAGGGGACAATGAGCAGTTCTTC	CASRPARGAGDNEQFF
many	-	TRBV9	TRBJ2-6	TGTGCCAGCAGCGTAGACCAGGTCGGGGCCAACGTCCTGACTTTC	CASSVDQVGANVLTF
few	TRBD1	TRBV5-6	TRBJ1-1	TGTGCCAGCAAATACTACTCGACAGGGCGGACTGAAGCTTTCTTT	CASKYYSTGRTEAFF
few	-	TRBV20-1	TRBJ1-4	TGCAGTGCTAGGGGACCTAGTAATGAAAAACTGTTTTTT	CSARGPSNEKLFF
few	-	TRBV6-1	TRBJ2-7	TGTGCCAGCAGTGAAGTCCTCGAGCAGTACTTC	CASSEVLEQYF
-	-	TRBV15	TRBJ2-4	TGTGCCACCAGCAGAGTTGCAGAACTAGCCAAAAACATTCAGTACTTC	CATSRVAELAKNIQYF
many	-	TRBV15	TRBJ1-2	TGTGCCACCTCGAGGACGGGCAACTATGGCTACACCTTC	CATSRTGNYGYTF
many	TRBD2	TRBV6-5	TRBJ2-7	TGTGCCAGCAGTTACCGTTCAATGGCGGGAGCAAAGAACGAGCAGTACTTC	CASSYRSMAGAKNEQYF
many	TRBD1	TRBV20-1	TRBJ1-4	TGCAGTGCGCGGGACAGCGCAACTAATGAAAAACTGTTTTTT	CSARDSATNEKLFF
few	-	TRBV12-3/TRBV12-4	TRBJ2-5	TGTGCCAGCAGTTTAGTGGGGGGGGCCCAGGAGACCCAGTACTTC	CASSLVGGAQETQYF
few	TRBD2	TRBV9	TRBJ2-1	TGTGCCAGCAGCGTAGCTGCGGGGGCCTACAATGAGCAGTTCTTC	CASSVAAGAYNEQFF
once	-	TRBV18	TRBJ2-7	TGTGCCGGCTCGCCATTTGGCGGGGAACTCTACGAGCAGTACTTC	CAGSPFGGELYEQYF
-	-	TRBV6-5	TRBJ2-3	TGTGCCAGCACCCTAACCACGGTATCAAGCACAGATACGCAGTATTTT	CASTLTTVSSTDTQYF
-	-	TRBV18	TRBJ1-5	TGTGCCAGCTCACCATCCGACCGGGCAGGGTGGGGTCAGCCCCAGCATTTT	CASSPSDRAGWGQPQHF